Shown below are 27 T cell receptor beta chains from a single sample sequenced in a study of CD8+ T cells in alopecia areata. RNA, once extracted, was reverse transcribed into cDNA for use as the sequencing template. The data were produced by immunoSEQ multiplex PCR, yet TCRdb's version contains in-frame clones alone and is incomplete. The data contain about 200,000 clones, more than 50% of them singletons. Stated treatment: oral pan-JAK inhibitor, 5-10 mg twice daily. Here the sequenced sample was CD4+ T cells sorted from blood, taken at week 24, from a patient treated with tofacitinib. These receptors were obtained from a human donor with alopecia areata.

This clone was picked up one time. CDR3 DNA: TGTGCCTGGTCTGGGCAGGGGGCTACCGGGGAGCTGTTTTTT. The encoded protein is CAWSGQGATGELFF. This sequence joins TRBV30 and TRBJ2-2; TRBD1 matches at 8 bases. The germline CDR1 and CDR2 sequences are GTSNPN and SVGIG (reference sequence). With 5 bases clipped from V and 5 bases from J, the junction kept 7 bases outside the gene matches. The CDR3 extends over 14 amino acids.

The chain links TRBV25-1 to TRBJ1-2; D gene ambiguous. Germline CDR1 reads MGHDK; CDR2 reads SYGVNS. V lost 7 bases and J 6 bases, leaving 15 bases between the germline ends. This CDR3 comprises 13 residues. CDR3 nucleotides: TGTGCCAGCAAGTCATTTTCAGGCCATGGCTACACCTTC. It codes for CASKSFSGHGYTF.

This chain links TRBV21-1 with TRBJ1-2. TRBV21-1 is a pseudogene. The CDR3 contains 15 residues. The CDR3 reads CASSKTRQGGDGYTF. For the CDR3, the DNA is TGTGCCAGCAGCAAAACCCGACAGGGAGGGGATGGCTACACCTTC.

The chain combines TRBV18 with TRBJ1-2; D is unresolved. Trimming cost V 3 bases and J 2 bases, with 10 bases left between them. CDR3 length: 14 amino acids. CDR1 KGHSH and CDR2 LQKENI come from the germline V gene. The CDR3 loop is CASSPGVENYGYTF. The CDR3 nucleotides are TGTGCCAGCTCACCCGGGGTAGAGAACTATGGCTACACCTTC.

The V and J genes are TRBV29-1 and TRBJ1-1; no firm D call. This CDR3 is 13 amino acids long. The germline V gene has CDR1 SQVTM and CDR2 ANQGSEA. V was clipped by 5 bases and J by 2 bases, with 12 bases between them. The CDR3 sequence: CSVLRTFNTEAFF. In nucleotides, the CDR3 is TGCAGCGTTCTACGAACATTTAACACTGAAGCTTTCTTT.

Here the CDR3 reads CASSSDRVGYGYTF. CDR3 sequence (DNA): TGTGCCAGCAGCTCGGACAGGGTTGGGTATGGCTACACCTTC. The rearrangement joins TRBV13 to TRBJ1-2, with TRBD1 identical over 8 bases. CDR1 is PRHDT and CDR2 is FYEKMQ in the germline V gene (reference sequence). The V segment lost 4 bases and the J segment 5 bases; nucleotides outside the gene matches: 6. The CDR3 runs 14 residues.

The V gene is TRBV5-1, the J gene TRBJ1-1, with D possibly being TRBD1 (6 bases). Trimming removed 4 bases from V and 1 base from J, with 11 bases in between. The CDR3 is made up of 14 amino acids. Germline V gene data show CDR1 as SGHRS and CDR2 as YFSETQ. The CDR3 bases are TGCGCCAGCAGCAGGGACACCTCGAACACTGAAGCTTTCTTT. Its protein is CASSRDTSNTEAFF.

Only one count was recorded for this clone. The chain has TRBV9 and TRBJ2-3; 8 bases are a match to TRBD1. The CDR3 is made up of 15 amino acids. CDR1 and CDR2 from the germline V gene are SGDLS and YYNGEE. The trim removed 0 bases at V and 4 bases at J, leaving 4 bases unmatched. The CDR3 reads CASSVADRVADTQYF. In nucleotides, the CDR3 is TGTGCCAGCAGCGTAGCGGACAGGGTGGCAGATACGCAGTATTTT.

V and J are TRBV7-2 and TRBJ1-6; the D is unclear. CDR1 and CDR2 (germline): SGHTA, FQGNSA. The V end lost 7 bases, the J end lost 8 bases, and 9 bases lay between the germline ends. The CDR3 is 12 residues long. The CDR3: CASKSSDSPLHF. In DNA form, the CDR3 reads TGTGCCAGCAAGTCATCCGATTCACCCCTCCACTTT.

This clone is a singleton in its sample. The chain joins TRBV29-1 to TRBJ2-3; D gene unclear. V lost 5 bases and J 0 bases, leaving 9 bases between the germline ends. The V gene's germline CDR1 is SQVTM and CDR2 ANQGSEA. The CDR3 totals 13 residues. CDR3 sequence: CSVKIVSTDTQYF. The CDR3 DNA sequence: TGCAGCGTTAAGATAGTAAGCACAGATACGCAGTATTTT.

Regarding this clone: This same CDR3 is encoded by further DNA sequences in the sample. For the CDR3, the DNA is TGCAGCGTTGAAACGGCAAACTATGGCTACACCTTC. Translating gives CSVETANYGYTF. The V gene is TRBV29-1, the J gene TRBJ1-2, with unresolved D. The CDR3 runs 12 residues. Trimming stripped 2 bases from V and 2 bases from J, with 6 bases between. The germline gives CDR1 SQVTM, CDR2 ANQGSEA.

This clone was found a few times. The chain combines TRBV28 with TRBJ1-2; maybe TRBD1 (6 bases). The CDR3 has 14 amino acids. Between the trimmed V and J ends, which lost 7 bases and 3 bases, there was a span of 15 bases. Germline CDR1 MDHEN, CDR2 SYDVKM. CDR3 loop: CASIRTDRYYGYTF. The CDR3 nucleotides read TGTGCCAGCATTAGGACAGACCGATACTATGGCTACACCTTC.

A single count supports this clone. J is TRBJ2-3 and V is TRBV30; TRBD2 might be the D (6 bases). CDR1 GTSNPN and CDR2 SVGIG come from the germline V gene (reference sequence). CDR3 size: 14 residues. Trimming cost V 3 bases and J 4 bases, with 14 bases left between them. Here the CDR3 DNA reads TGTGCCTGGAGCCGGGTTGCGGGGTCAGATACGCAGTATTTT. Protein sequence: CAWSRVAGSDTQYF.

This clone came up once. J is TRBJ1-5 and V is TRBV4-3; D remains unclear. The length of the CDR3 is 14 residues. From germline, CDR1 is LGHNA and CDR2 YSLEER. Trimming shortened V by 1 base and J by 3 bases, and 7 bases separated the two germline ends. Here the CDR3 reads CASSQGALNQPQHF. The CDR3 DNA sequence: TGCGCCAGCAGCCAAGGCGCTCTCAATCAGCCCCAGCATTTT.

The chain links TRBV7-2 to TRBJ2-3; D remains unclear. Trimming left V 4 bases short and J 5 bases short, with 13 bases between. Germline loops: CDR1 SGHTA, CDR2 FQGNSA. This CDR3 is built from 14 residues. This CDR3 is CASSSYARVDTQYF. DNA for the CDR3: TGTGCCAGCAGCTCCTATGCTCGGGTAGATACGCAGTATTTT.

The gene calls are TRBV29-1 and TRBJ1-2, with D unclear. The V gene's germline CDR1 is SQVTM and CDR2 ANQGSEA. The CDR3 spans 12 residues. V lost 4 bases and J 2 bases, leaving 8 bases between the germline ends. The CDR3 protein is CSVGVKNYGYTF. CDR3 nucleotides: TGCAGCGTTGGAGTGAAGAACTATGGCTACACCTTC.

J is TRBJ1-2 and V is TRBV9; no reliable D call. V was cut by 0 bases and J by 4 bases, with 16 bases left in between. Germline V CDR1 and CDR2: SGDLS, YYNGEE. This CDR3 has 16 amino acids. DNA of the CDR3: TGTGCCAGCAGCGTAGACGGTGGAACAGCACGCTATGGCTACACCTTC. Residues: CASSVDGGTARYGYTF.

The V gene is TRBV5-1, the J gene TRBJ1-4; D is perhaps TRBD1 (5 bases). This CDR3 has 13 residues. Between the trimmed V and J ends, which lost 5 bases and 7 bases, there was a span of 12 bases. Germline V gene data show CDR1 as SGHRS and CDR2 as YFSETQ. The CDR3 nucleotides read TGCGCCAGCAGGGAGGACATGACTGAAAAACTGTTTTTT. This sequence encodes CASREDMTEKLFF.

The CDR3 nucleotides read TGTGCCAGCAGTGAAACGTTTCTTGGAAATGAAAAACTGTTTTTT. Its protein is CASSETFLGNEKLFF. This chain connects TRBV25-1 to TRBJ1-4; no reliable D call. The V gene lost 2 bases and the J gene lost 5 bases, with 12 bases spanning the gap. The CDR3 loop spans 15 amino acids. Germline CDR1 and CDR2: MGHDK and SYGVNS.

V and J are TRBV5-1 and TRBJ1-2, with TRBD1 matching over 10 bases. Looked up from germline, CDR1 is SGHRS and CDR2 is YFSETQ. This CDR3 contains 15 residues. Trimming removed 0 bases from V and 8 bases from J; junction bases left unmatched: 7. CDR3 sequence: CASSLARDRGTGYTF. The CDR3 DNA is TGCGCCAGCAGCTTGGCCCGGGACAGGGGAACGGGCTACACCTTC.

This clone came up once. V and J are TRBV25-1 and TRBJ1-5, with D unresolved. With 3 bases removed from V and 6 bases from J, the gap between germline ends came to 12 bases. CDR1 and CDR2 (germline): MGHDK, SYGVNS. The CDR3 has 14 amino acids. CDR3 region: CASSESFQIQPQHF. For the CDR3, the DNA is TGTGCCAGCAGTGAGAGTTTTCAGATTCAGCCCCAGCATTTT.

This chain links TRBV29-1 with TRBJ1-2; D is possibly TRBD1 (5 bases). CDR1 is SQVTM and CDR2 is ANQGSEA in the germline V gene. V gave up 5 bases and J gave up 4 bases, with 14 bases separating them. The CDR3 loop spans 13 amino acids. In DNA, the CDR3 is TGCAGCGTTAGACCCGGGACGACCTATGGCTACACCTTC. Translated, it gives CSVRPGTTYGYTF.

V gene TRBV19 combines with J gene TRBJ2-1; D is unclear. Germline assignment: CDR1 LNHDA and CDR2 SQIVND (reference sequence). There are 13 residues in the CDR3. The V and J ends lost 6 bases and 6 bases respectively, with 12 bases between them. CDR3 in DNA: TGTGCCAGTAGAAACCACTCCCGCAATGAGCAGTTCTTC. As protein: CASRNHSRNEQFF.

This clone was observed once. Other DNA sequences of this sample code for an identical CDR3. The chain has TRBV29-1 and TRBJ2-5; 8 positions match TRBD1. The length of the CDR3 is 12 residues. CDR1 is SQVTM and CDR2 is ANQGSEA in the germline V gene. The trim removed 6 bases at V and 1 base at J, leaving 1 base unmatched. The CDR3 DNA reads as TGCAGCGTCACAGGGGGCCAAGAGACCCAGTACTTC. Residues: CSVTGGQETQYF. The entire variable domain, with the rest obtained from reference TRBV29-1 and TRBJ2-5, is as follows: SAVISQKPSRDICQRGTSLTIQCQVDSQVTMMFWYRQQPGQSLTLIATANQGSEATYESGFVIDKFPISRPNLTFSTLTVSNMSPEDSSIYLCSVTGGQETQYFGPGTRLLVL.

This chain joins TRBV18 and TRBJ2-1, with no clear D. V shed 2 bases and J shed 9 bases, with 11 bases lying between them. CDR1 and CDR2 (germline): KGHSH, LQKENI. This CDR3 has 13 amino acids. CDR3: CASSPSRHGEQFF. CDR3 in DNA: TGTGCCAGCTCACCATCCAGACATGGTGAGCAGTTCTTC.

The V call is TRBV27, the J call TRBJ2-2; D might be TRBD2 (6 bases). The CDR3 length is 14 residues. The ends were cut back, 2 bases at V and 4 bases at J, with 8 bases in the middle. Germline V CDR1 and CDR2: MNHEY, SMNVEV (reference sequence). The chain's CDR3 is CASSLRGFTGELFF. In DNA, the CDR3 is TGTGCCAGCAGTTTACGGGGGTTCACCGGGGAGCTGTTTTTT.

The CDR3 spells CASRGQGDTQYF. Here the CDR3 DNA reads TGTGCCAGCAGAGGACAGGGAGATACGCAGTATTTT. The chain carries TRBV2 and TRBJ2-3, with TRBD1 identical over 8 bases. The germline gives CDR1 SNHLY, CDR2 FYNNEI. V lost 6 bases and J lost 5; bases outside the gene matches: 1. The CDR3 is 12 amino acids.